This T cell receptor (beta chain) originates from a study of beta chain features in type 1 diabetes. The sequenced template was cDNA made from the entire isolated RNA. The table came from immunoSEQ multiplex PCR; TCRdb's copy has only in-frame clones and leaves some out. The table shows 120,000 to 150,000 clones, with approximately 13% occurring only once. This clone was counted between two and nine times. Its target is not known. Whole-study results and caveats: Patients' naive, central memory and regulatory TCRB repertoires appeared more alike than those of healthy donors. Moderately but significantly shorter TCRB CDR3s were found in Type 1 diabetes patients in all four CD4+ subsets.

Germline V gives CDR1 MDHEN, CDR2 SYDVKM. Deletions cut 6 bases from V and 11 bases from J, with 11 bases between. The CDR3 runs 10 residues. The TCR originated in a man between 18 and 35 years old with type 1 diabetes. Sample: central memory CD4+ T cells from blood. This chain joins TRBV28 and TRBJ2-7; TRBD1 is a possible D gene (5 bases). CDR3 region: CASSLQVEYF. DNA of the CDR3: TGTGCCAGCAGCCTACAGGTGGAGTACTTC.